This T cell receptor beta chain was recorded in a study of cytomegalovirus exposure and HLA in healthy donors. This clone has just a few counts. Antigen unknown. General study points: Many donors shared some public TCRs, even though most TCR sequences were rare. A later analysis linked a missense variant in DCLRE1C to the trimming of TCR beta V and J genes.

With 6 bases removed from V and 7 bases from J, the gap between germline ends came to 15 bases. The CDR3 is 13 amino acids. With 60 Vbeta and 13 Jbeta primers, the PCR was carried out. Only in-frame clones appear in the TCRdb table, and some are missing; sequencing was by immunoSEQ multiplex PCR. The repertoire includes approximately 150,000 clones, approximately 67% of them detected once, and around 4.3% sits in the top ten. The receptor's source is a woman younger than 30 in good health and CMV-seropositive. Material for sequencing was PBMCs. This rearrangement joins TRBV23-1 to TRBJ1-1, with TRBD1 as a possible D gene (5 bases). TRBV23-1 is identified as an open reading frame with a role that is uncertain. The DNA of the CDR3 is TGCGCCAGCAGATCAGGGTATTATGGTGAAGCTTTCTTT. Its translation: CASRSGYYGEAFF.